These 19 T cell receptor beta chains were sequenced from one sample in a study of CD39 and CD103 CD8 tumor-infiltrating T cells. Sequencing was performed with immunoSEQ multiplex PCR; in TCRdb, only in-frame clones are kept and a portion is missing. The sample holds some 4,800 clones, 72% seen once. The sequenced material came from CD8+ T cells sorted from blood. Regarding subset: total memory CD8 T cells (CD45RA-CCR7+/-) from blood or uninvolved lymph node. These receptors came from a human donor with head and neck squamous cell carcinoma.

This clone was seen only a few times. The chain joins TRBV30 to TRBJ1-2; 7 nucleotides align to TRBD1. This CDR3 spans 16 amino acids. Germline V gene lookup returns CDR1 GTSNPN and CDR2 SVGIG (reference sequence). Unmatched junction bases numbered 8, after V lost 0 bases and J lost 1 base. CDR3 protein: CAWSVLPGGGNYGYTF. The CDR3 DNA sequence: TGTGCCTGGAGTGTACTTCCAGGGGGAGGTAACTATGGCTACACCTTC. The whole variable domain, filled in from reference TRBV30 and TRBJ1-2, reads SQTIHQWPATLVQPVGSPLSLECTVEGTSNPNLYWYRQAAGRGLQLLFYSVGIGQISSEVPQNLSASRPQDRQFILSSKKLLLSDSGFYLCAWSVLPGGGNYGYTFGSGTRLTVV.

This sequence joins TRBV9 and TRBJ2-2; TRBD2 might be the D (6 bases). Germline V CDR1 and CDR2: SGDLS, YYNGEE. The V end lost 0 bases, the J end lost 4 bases, and 7 bases lay between the germline ends. The CDR3 is made up of 14 amino acids. This chain's CDR3 is CASSVGGATGELFF. CDR3 nucleotide sequence: TGTGCCAGCAGCGTAGGCGGGGCCACCGGGGAGCTGTTTTTT.

This clone qualifies as medium-sized (0.01 to 0.1%). This chain links TRBV19 with TRBJ2-1; 9 bases align to TRBD1. Germline V gives CDR1 LNHDA, CDR2 SQIVND (reference sequence). The J segment lost 2 bases and the V segment lost 7 bases, leaving 12 bases of the junction unmatched. This CDR3 spans 17 amino acids. This chain's CDR3 is CASTITGTGSPYNEQFF. CDR3 in DNA: TGTGCCAGTACCATCACCGGGACAGGGTCCCCCTACAATGAGCAGTTCTTC.

Concerning this clone itself: This may come from a read error, since a much larger clone is one base off. V is TRBV7-9 and J is TRBJ1-6; 7 bases agree with TRBD1. Germline CDR1 is SEHNR and CDR2 is FQNEAQ (reference sequence). The CDR3 contains 14 residues. DNA of the CDR3: TGTGCCATCAGCTCGGGACAGCAGAGGGCAATTCTCCACTTT. Its protein product is CAISSGQQRAILHF.

V is TRBV14 and J is TRBJ2-7; maybe TRBD2 (5 bases). The CDR3 contains 13 residues. V was trimmed by 4 bases and J by 6 bases, leaving 13 bases between them. The germline CDR1 and CDR2 sequences are SGHDN and FVKESK. The chain's CDR3 is CASSPGIFGEQYF. The CDR3, as DNA: TGTGCCAGCAGCCCGGGGATCTTCGGCGAGCAGTACTTC.

The sample holds a few counts of this clone. V usage is TRBV5-5 and J usage is TRBJ2-1, with D uncertain. The V end lost 0 bases, the J end lost 4 bases, and 5 bases lay between the germline ends. The CDR3 contains 13 residues. Germline V gives CDR1 SGHKS, CDR2 YYEKEE (reference sequence). Written as DNA, the CDR3 is TGTGCCAGCAGCTTGGTCGAGTACAATGAGCAGTTCTTC. This gives the protein CASSLVEYNEQFF.

This sequence joins TRBV6-4 and TRBJ2-1, with 14 positions matching TRBD2. The CDR3 runs 16 residues. V gave up 3 bases and J gave up 7 bases; unmatched junction bases: 5. Per germline, CDR1 MRHNA and CDR2 SNTAGT. CDR3 region: CASSETSGGGGNEQFF. In DNA, the CDR3 is TGTGCCAGCAGTGAGACTAGCGGGGGGGGCGGAAATGAGCAGTTCTTC.

This clone has only a few counts. J is TRBJ2-3 and V is TRBV7-3; D uncertain. CDR3 length: 13 residues. The V gene lost 3 bases and the J gene lost 1 base, with 5 bases spanning the gap. Germline CDR1 is SGHTA and CDR2 is FQGTGA. In DNA, the CDR3 is TGTGCCAGCAGCTTTATCGGCACAGATACGCAGTATTTT. Its protein product is CASSFIGTDTQYF.

The rearrangement links TRBV4-2 to TRBJ1-1; possible D gene TRBD1, 5 bases. The V gene's germline CDR1 is LGHNA and CDR2 YNFKEQ. V was pared by 5 bases and J by 3 bases, with 19 bases between. The CDR3 loop spans 16 amino acids. The CDR3, as DNA: TGTGCCAGCAGCTCGACCGCCGGCAGGGAGGACACTGAAGCTTTCTTT. It is translated as CASSSTAGREDTEAFF.

This clone was recorded a few times. The chain combines TRBV7-9 with TRBJ2-7, with TRBD1 matching 7 bases. The CDR3 has 16 amino acids. The germline gives CDR1 SEHNR, CDR2 FQNEAQ (reference sequence). V lost 5 bases, J lost 3 bases, and 13 bases stayed unmatched. This CDR3 is CASSKDGTALFYEQYF. Written as DNA, the CDR3 is TGTGCCAGCAGCAAAGACGGGACAGCGTTATTCTACGAGCAGTACTTC.

This clone was observed once. This rearrangement joins TRBV7-9 to TRBJ2-7, with TRBD2 matching over 11 bases. V shed 5 bases and J 7 bases; nucleotides not matched to a gene: 13. The CDR3 has 16 amino acids. The germline gives CDR1 SEHNR, CDR2 FQNEAQ (reference sequence). This CDR3 is CASSPRGVAGGSEQYF. The CDR3 DNA sequence: TGTGCCAGCAGCCCCAGGGGGGTAGCGGGGGGGAGTGAGCAGTACTTC.

This clone was seen a few times. This chain uses TRBV9 with TRBJ2-7; unclear D gene. Per the germline V gene, CDR1 is SGDLS and CDR2 is YYNGEE. This CDR3 is built from 14 residues. Trimming took 4 bases from V and 0 from J, leaving 11 bases between them. The CDR3 sequence: CASSPIADSYEQYF. CDR3 coding DNA: TGTGCCAGCAGCCCAATAGCCGACTCCTACGAGCAGTACTTC.

This clone was detected only a few times. This chain connects TRBV6-1 to TRBJ2-7, with TRBD1 as a possible D gene (5 bases). The CDR3 runs to 12 residues. V was clipped by 2 bases and J by 7 bases, with 9 bases between them. Germline loops: CDR1 MNHNS, CDR2 SASEGT. The DNA for the CDR3 is TGTGCCAGCAGTGAACTCAGGGTGGAGCAGTACTTC. It specifies CASSELRVEQYF.

CDR3 bases: TGTGCCAGCAGCTTAGCGGGACAGGGAGTCAGCGAGCAGTACTTC. Amino acid sequence: CASSLAGQGVSEQYF. This chain links TRBV7-9 with TRBJ2-7, with TRBD1 identical over 9 bases. CDR3 length: 15 amino acids. Germline CDR1 reads SEHNR; CDR2 reads FQNEAQ (reference sequence). After removal of 0 bases from V and 6 bases from J, the junction contained 6 bases not matched to a gene.

The chain combines TRBV4-3 with TRBJ1-4; 10 nucleotides match TRBD1. From germline, CDR1 is LGHNA and CDR2 YSLEER. V was pared by 0 bases and J by 6 bases, with 7 bases of the junction left unmatched. The CDR3 is made up of 17 amino acids. Written as DNA, the CDR3 is TGCGCCAGCAGCCAAGAAGTCCCCGGGACAGGGGATGAAAAACTGTTTTTT. It translates to CASSQEVPGTGDEKLFF.

This clone was observed a handful of times. The chain uses TRBV7-9 and TRBJ2-3; tentatively, D is TRBD1 (6 bases). Between the trimmed V and J ends, which lost 4 bases and 1 base, there was a span of 12 bases. The germline V gene has CDR1 SEHNR and CDR2 FQNEAQ (reference sequence). This CDR3 comprises 15 residues. The CDR3 spells CASSSWTERTDTQYF. The CDR3 coding sequence is TGTGCCAGCAGCTCCTGGACAGAGCGCACAGATACGCAGTATTTT.

The rearrangement joins TRBV10-3 to TRBJ2-1; 7 bases agree with TRBD1. V shed 11 bases, J shed 8 bases, and the junction held 9 bases outside the gene matches. Germline loops: CDR1 ENHRY, CDR2 SYGVKD. The CDR3 covers 12 residues. CDR3 nucleotide sequence: TGTGCCGCTTCGACAGGGAACGATGAGCAGTTCTTC. Residues: CAASTGNDEQFF.

This clone was seen once. The chain uses TRBV27 and TRBJ1-3; D gene ambiguous. The germline CDR1 and CDR2 sequences are MNHEY and SMNVEV (reference sequence). Trimming shortened V by 3 bases and J by 0 bases, and 9 bases separated the two germline ends. The CDR3 has 15 amino acids. CDR3 in amino acids: CASSLSGNSGNTIYF. CDR3 sequence (DNA): TGTGCCAGCAGTTTGTCGGGAAACTCTGGAAACACCATATATTTT.

V usage is TRBV4-3 and J usage is TRBJ2-1; 7 nucleotides line up with TRBD2. Trimming cost V 4 bases and J 2 bases; bases outside gene matches: 8. Germline-derived CDR1 and CDR2 are LGHNA and YSLEER. The CDR3 is 16 amino acids. The CDR3 reads CASSRDGGGTYNEQFF. DNA for the CDR3: TGCGCCAGCAGCCGAGATGGGGGGGGGACCTACAATGAGCAGTTCTTC.